The rows below give T cell receptor beta chains drawn from one sample of a study of vaccination and CD4 T cells after COVID-19. No antigen has been assigned to these receptors. MiXCR, run by TCRdb on the PCR reads, gives a single entry per CDR3 protein. The sample lists fewer than 15,000 distinct CDR3 sequences; 56% were seen once. Material: CD4+ T cells from blood, cultured in vitro. The source is a human donor who had recovered from COVID-19. Both conserved end residues are trimmed from each CDR3. A D gene is named only where the DNA matches it firmly.

TRBJ1-1	TRBV20-1	NA	SARVGGLENTEAF
TRBJ1-3	TRBV2	NA	ASSDTGTGNTIY
TRBJ1-2	TRBV6-1	NA	ASRARGRDYGYT
TRBJ1-1	TRBV7-2	NA	ASSLAGQVDTEAF
TRBJ1-1	TRBV20-1	TRBD1	SARDSTRDRALAEAF
TRBJ2-3	TRBV18	TRBD2	ASSLSGAGGATDTQY
TRBJ2-3	TRBV12-3/TRBV12-4	NA	ASRPGVTDTQY
TRBJ1-2	TRBV2	TRBD1	ASRFSGGGYGYT
TRBJ2-3	TRBV7-9	NA	ASSPPETGATDTQY
TRBJ2-1	TRBV2	TRBD2	ASSEWSGGGNEQF